The source of this TCR beta chain is a study of blood T cells in healthy people across ages. The use of a sample-barcoded 5' primer and a J-beta primer mix characterized a second PCR of about 6 to 11 cycles. A single record per CDR3 protein comes from TCRdb applying MiXCR to the 5' RACE reads. The table lists approximately 830,000 distinct CDR3 sequences, approximately 67% of them singletons, with 28% in the top ten. The sequencing input was blood. This TCR was recovered from a man younger than 45 in good health.

In DNA, the CDR3 is TGTGCCAGCAGTCCCCGGGGGGAAGCCAGATTCACCGGGGAGCTGTTTTTT. Amino acid sequence: CASSPRGEARFTGELFF. The chain recombines TRBV6-2 or TRBV6-3 with TRBJ2-2; 7 bases fit TRBD2. Germline CDR1 is MNHEY and CDR2 is SVGEGT. CDR3 size: 17 residues. V lost 5 bases, J lost 4 bases, and 13 bases stayed unmatched.